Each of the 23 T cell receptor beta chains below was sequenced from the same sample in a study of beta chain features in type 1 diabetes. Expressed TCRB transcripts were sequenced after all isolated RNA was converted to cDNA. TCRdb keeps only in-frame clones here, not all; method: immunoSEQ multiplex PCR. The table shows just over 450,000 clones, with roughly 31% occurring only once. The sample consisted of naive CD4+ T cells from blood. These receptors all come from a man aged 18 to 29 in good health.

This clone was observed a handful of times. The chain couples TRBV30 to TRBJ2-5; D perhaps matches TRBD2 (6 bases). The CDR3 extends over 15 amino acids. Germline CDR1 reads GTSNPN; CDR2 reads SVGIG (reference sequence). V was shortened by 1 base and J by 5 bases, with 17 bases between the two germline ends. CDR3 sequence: CAWSEGAPGRETQYF. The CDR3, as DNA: TGTGCCTGGAGTGAAGGGGCCCCAGGGAGGGAGACCCAGTACTTC.

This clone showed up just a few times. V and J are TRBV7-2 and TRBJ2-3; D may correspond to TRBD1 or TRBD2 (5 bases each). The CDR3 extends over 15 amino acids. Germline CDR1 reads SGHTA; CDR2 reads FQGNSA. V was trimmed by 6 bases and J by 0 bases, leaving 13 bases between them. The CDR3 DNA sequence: TGTGCCAGCAGTACCGCCGGGACGAGCACAGATACGCAGTATTTT. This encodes CASSTAGTSTDTQYF.

CDR3 in amino acids: CASSPGPGGYEQYF. The CDR3, as DNA: TGTGCCAGCAGCCCGGGACCAGGCGGTTACGAGCAGTACTTC. The V call is TRBV7-2, the J call TRBJ2-7; D is possibly TRBD1 or TRBD2 (5 bases each). Trimming removed 5 bases at V and 4 bases at J, with 15 bases between. This CDR3 region has 14 residues. Germline CDR1 SGHTA, CDR2 FQGNSA.

The CDR3 region has the DNA TGTGCTAGTGCGGCCCCACTAGGGTTGAACACTGAAGCTTTCTTT. Protein sequence: CASAAPLGLNTEAFF. The genes are TRBV12-5 and TRBJ1-1; D gene unclear. Trimming took 7 bases from V and 0 from J, leaving 15 bases between them. Looked up from germline, CDR1 is LGHNT and CDR2 is FRNRAP. This CDR3 region has 15 residues.

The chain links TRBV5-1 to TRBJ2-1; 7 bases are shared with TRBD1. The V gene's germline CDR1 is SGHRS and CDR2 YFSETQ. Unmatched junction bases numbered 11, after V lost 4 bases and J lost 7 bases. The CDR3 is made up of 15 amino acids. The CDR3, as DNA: TGCGCCAGCAGCGCAGAAGGGGGCTCGTTGAATGAGCAGTTCTTC. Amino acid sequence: CASSAEGGSLNEQFF.

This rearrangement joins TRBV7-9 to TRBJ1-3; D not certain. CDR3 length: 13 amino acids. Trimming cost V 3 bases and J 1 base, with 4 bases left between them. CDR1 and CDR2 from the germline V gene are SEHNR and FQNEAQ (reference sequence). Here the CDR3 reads CASSFQSGNTIYF. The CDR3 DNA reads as TGTGCCAGCAGCTTCCAGTCTGGAAACACCATATATTTT. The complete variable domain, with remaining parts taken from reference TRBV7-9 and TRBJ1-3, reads DTGVSQNPRHKITKRGQNVTFRCDPISEHNRLYWYRQTLGQGPEFLTYFQNEAQLEKSRLLSDRFSAERPKGSFSTLEIQRTEQGDSAMYLCASSFQSGNTIYFGEGSWLTVV.

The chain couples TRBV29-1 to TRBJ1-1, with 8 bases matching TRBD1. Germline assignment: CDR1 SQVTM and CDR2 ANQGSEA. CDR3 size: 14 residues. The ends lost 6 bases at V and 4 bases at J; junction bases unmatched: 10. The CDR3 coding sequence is TGCAGCGTGGCAGGGGGCGCAAGGTTCACTGAAGCTTTCTTT. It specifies CSVAGGARFTEAFF.

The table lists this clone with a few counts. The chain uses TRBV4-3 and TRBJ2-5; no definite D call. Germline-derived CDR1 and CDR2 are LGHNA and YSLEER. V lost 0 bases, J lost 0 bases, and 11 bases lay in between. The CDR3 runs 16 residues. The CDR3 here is CASSQEAQMYQETQYF. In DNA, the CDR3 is TGCGCCAGCAGCCAAGAAGCGCAGATGTACCAAGAGACCCAGTACTTC.

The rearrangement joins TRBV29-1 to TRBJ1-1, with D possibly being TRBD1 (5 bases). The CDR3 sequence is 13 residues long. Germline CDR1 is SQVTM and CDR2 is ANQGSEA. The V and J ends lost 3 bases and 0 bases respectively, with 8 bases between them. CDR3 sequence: CSVEKGMNTEAFF. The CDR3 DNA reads TGCAGCGTTGAGAAGGGGATGAACACTGAAGCTTTCTTT.

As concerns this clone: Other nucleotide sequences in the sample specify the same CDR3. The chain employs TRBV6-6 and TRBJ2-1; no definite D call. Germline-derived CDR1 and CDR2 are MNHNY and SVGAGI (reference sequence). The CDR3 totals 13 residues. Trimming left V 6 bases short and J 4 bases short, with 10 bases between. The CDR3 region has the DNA TGTGCCAGCAGCCCCGACTCGTACAATGAGCAGTTCTTC. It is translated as CASSPDSYNEQFF.

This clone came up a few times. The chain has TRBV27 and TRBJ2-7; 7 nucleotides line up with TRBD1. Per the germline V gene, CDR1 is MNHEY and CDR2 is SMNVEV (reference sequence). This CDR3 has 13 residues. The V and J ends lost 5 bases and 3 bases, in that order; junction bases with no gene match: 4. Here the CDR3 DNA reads TGTGCCAGCAGTCGACAGGGCGTCTACGAGCAGTACTTC. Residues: CASSRQGVYEQYF.

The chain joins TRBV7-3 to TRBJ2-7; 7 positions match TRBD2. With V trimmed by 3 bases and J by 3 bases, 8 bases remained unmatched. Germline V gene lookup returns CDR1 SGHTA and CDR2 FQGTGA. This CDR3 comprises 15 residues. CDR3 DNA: TGTGCCAGCAGCTTTGGTCGGCGGGAGATCTACGAGCAGTACTTC. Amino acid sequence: CASSFGRREIYEQYF.

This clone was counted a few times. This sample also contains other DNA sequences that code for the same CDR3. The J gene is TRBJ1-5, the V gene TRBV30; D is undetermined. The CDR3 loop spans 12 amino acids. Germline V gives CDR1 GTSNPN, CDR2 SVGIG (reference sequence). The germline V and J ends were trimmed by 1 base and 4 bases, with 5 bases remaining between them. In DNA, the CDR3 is TGTGCCTGGAGTGGCTCAAATCAGCCCCAGCATTTT. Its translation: CAWSGSNQPQHF.

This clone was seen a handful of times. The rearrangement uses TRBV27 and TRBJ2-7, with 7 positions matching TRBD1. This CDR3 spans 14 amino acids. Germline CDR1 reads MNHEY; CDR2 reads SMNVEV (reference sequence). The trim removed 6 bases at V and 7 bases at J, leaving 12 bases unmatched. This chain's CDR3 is CASRVGQVYSEQYF. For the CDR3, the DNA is TGTGCCAGCAGAGTAGGACAGGTGTACTCTGAGCAGTACTTC.

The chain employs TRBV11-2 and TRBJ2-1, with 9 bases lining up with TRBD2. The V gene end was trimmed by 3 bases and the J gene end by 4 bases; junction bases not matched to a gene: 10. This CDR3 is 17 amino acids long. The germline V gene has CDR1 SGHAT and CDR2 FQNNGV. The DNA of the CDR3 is TGTGCCAGCAGCTTGGGTAGCGGGAGCCCACTATACAATGAGCAGTTCTTC. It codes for CASSLGSGSPLYNEQFF.

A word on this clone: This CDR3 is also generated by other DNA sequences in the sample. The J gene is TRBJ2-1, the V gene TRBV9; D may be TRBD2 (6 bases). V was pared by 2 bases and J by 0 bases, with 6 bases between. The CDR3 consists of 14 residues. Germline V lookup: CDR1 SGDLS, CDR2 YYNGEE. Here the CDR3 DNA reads TGTGCCAGCAGCGTGACTAGCTCCTACAATGAGCAGTTCTTC. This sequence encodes CASSVTSSYNEQFF.

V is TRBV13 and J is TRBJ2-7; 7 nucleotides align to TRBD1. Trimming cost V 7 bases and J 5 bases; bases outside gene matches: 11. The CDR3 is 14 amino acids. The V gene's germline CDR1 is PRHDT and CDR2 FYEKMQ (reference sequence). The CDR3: CASNVGRGMDEQYF. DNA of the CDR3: TGTGCCAGCAATGTAGGCAGGGGGATGGACGAGCAGTACTTC.

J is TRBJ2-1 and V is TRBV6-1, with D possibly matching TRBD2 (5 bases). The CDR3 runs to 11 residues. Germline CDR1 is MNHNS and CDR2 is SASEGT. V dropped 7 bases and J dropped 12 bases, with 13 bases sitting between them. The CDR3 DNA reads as TGTGCCAGCACAGTTGCGGGCCGGCAGTTCTTC. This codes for CASTVAGRQFF.

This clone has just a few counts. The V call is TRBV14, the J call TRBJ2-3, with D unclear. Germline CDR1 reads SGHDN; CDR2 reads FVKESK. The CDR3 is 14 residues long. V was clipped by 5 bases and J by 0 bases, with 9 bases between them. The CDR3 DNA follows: TGTGCCAGCAGCGAGTGGGCTAGCACAGATACGCAGTATTTT. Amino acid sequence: CASSEWASTDTQYF.

As DNA, the CDR3 is TGCGCCAGCAGCCAAGGCGGACCAGAGCAGTTCTTC. Translating it yields CASSQGGPEQFF. The gene calls are TRBV4-3 and TRBJ2-1; D not resolved. Germline values: CDR1 LGHNA, CDR2 YSLEER. V was trimmed by 1 base and J by 10 bases, leaving 8 bases between them. The CDR3 length is 12 residues.

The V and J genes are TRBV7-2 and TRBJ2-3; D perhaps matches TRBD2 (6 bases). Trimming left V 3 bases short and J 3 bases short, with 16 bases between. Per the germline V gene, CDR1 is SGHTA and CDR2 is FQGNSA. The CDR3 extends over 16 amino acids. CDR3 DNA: TGTGCCAGCAGCTTGTTGACGGGAGCCGGAACAGATACGCAGTATTTT. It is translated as CASSLLTGAGTDTQYF.

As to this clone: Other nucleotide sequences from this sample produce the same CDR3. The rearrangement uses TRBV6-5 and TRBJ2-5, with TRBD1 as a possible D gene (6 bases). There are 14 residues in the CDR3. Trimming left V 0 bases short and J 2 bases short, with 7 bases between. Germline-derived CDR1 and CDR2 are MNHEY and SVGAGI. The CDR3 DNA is TGTGCCAGCAGTTACTCGAGGGGGCAAGAGACCCAGTACTTC. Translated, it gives CASSYSRGQETQYF.

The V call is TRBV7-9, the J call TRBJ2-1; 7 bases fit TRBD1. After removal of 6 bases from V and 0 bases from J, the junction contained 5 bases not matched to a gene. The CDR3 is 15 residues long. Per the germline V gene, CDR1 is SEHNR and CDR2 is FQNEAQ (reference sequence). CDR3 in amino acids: CASSYRDSSYNEQFF. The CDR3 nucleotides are TGTGCCAGCAGTTACCGGGACAGCTCCTACAATGAGCAGTTCTTC.